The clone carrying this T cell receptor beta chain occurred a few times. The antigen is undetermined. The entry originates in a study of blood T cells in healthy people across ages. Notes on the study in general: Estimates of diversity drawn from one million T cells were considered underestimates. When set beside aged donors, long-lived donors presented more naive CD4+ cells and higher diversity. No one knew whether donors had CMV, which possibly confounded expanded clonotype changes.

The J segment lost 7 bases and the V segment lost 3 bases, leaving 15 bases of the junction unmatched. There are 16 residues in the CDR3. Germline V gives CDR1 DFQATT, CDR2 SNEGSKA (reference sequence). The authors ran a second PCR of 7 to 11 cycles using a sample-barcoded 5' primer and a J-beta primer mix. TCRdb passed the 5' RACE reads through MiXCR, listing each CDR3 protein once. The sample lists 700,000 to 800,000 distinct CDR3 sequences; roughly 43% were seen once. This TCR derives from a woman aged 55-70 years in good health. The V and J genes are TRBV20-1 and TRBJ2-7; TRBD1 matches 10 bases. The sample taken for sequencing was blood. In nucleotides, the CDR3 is TGCAGTGCTAGCCCAAACGACAGGGGGCTAACGGGGGAGCAGTACTTC. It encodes CSASPNDRGLTGEQYF.